The rows below give T cell receptor beta chains drawn from one sample of a study of blood T cells in healthy people across ages. MiXCR was run by TCRdb on the 5' RACE reads, yielding one entry per CDR3 protein. The sample shows some 1.5 million distinct CDR3 sequences, approximately 39% of them seen only once. The sequencing sample was made of blood. These receptors came from a woman between 18 and 30 years old in good health. Both conserved end residues are part of each CDR3. A D gene is named only where the DNA matches it firmly. The size of a clone is reported for some rows only, either as once, few or many, or as a class for expanded clones.

d_gene | j_gene | abundance | v_gene | CDR3nt | CDR3aa
- | TRBJ2-1 | - | TRBV24-1 | TGTGCCACCAGTGATAGGGGGGCGCGGACCAATGGGCAGTTCTTC | CATSDRGARTNGQFF
- | TRBJ1-2 | once | TRBV30 | TGTGCCTGCTACCCCACCAAGAACTATGGCTACACCTTC | CACYPTKNYGYTF
TRBD1 | TRBJ1-6 | few | TRBV6-2/TRBV6-3 | TGTGCCAGCAGCCTCGGACAGGGGTTGAGCTCCTATAATTCACCCCTCCACTTT | CASSLGQGLSSYNSPLHF
- | TRBJ2-7 | few | TRBV5-5 | TGTGCCAGCAGCCACGGGCCGGACAGCTCCTACGAGCAGTACTTC | CASSHGPDSSYEQYF
TRBD2 | TRBJ2-1 | few | TRBV12-3/TRBV12-4 | TGTGCCAGCAGTTTAACTAGCGGGAGGTCGAAAAATGAGCAGTTCTTC | CASSLTSGRSKNEQFF
- | TRBJ1-1 | once | TRBV6-5 | TGTGCCAGCAGTTACACAAAGGGACTTAATGAAGCTTTCTTT | CASSYTKGLNEAFF
- | TRBJ1-6 | - | TRBV7-9 | TGTGCCAGCAGTTACAGGGCCTCACCCCTCCACTTT | CASSYRASPLHF
- | TRBJ2-7 | - | TRBV11-2 | TGTGCCAGCAGCTTAGTGTGGGTCGGAGCTCCCTACAATGAGCAGTACTTC | CASSLVWVGAPYNEQYF
TRBD2 | TRBJ2-5 | few | TRBV25-1 | TGTGCCAGCAGTGTCGCTAGCGGGGGGAAAGAGACCCAGTACTTC | CASSVASGGKETQYF
- | TRBJ1-4 | - | TRBV21-1 | TGTGCCAGCAGCTCTCAGACAGGGGGCGGTGAAAAACTGTTTTTT | CASSSQTGGGEKLFF
TRBD2 | TRBJ2-1 | once | TRBV28 | TGTGCCAGCAGTCTCAACTTTCGCGGGAGGTGGTCCTACAATGAGCAGTTCTTC | CASSLNFRGRWSYNEQFF
- | TRBJ2-3 | - | TRBV7-3 | TGTGCCAGCAGCTTACTCTCGTCAGATACGCAGTATTTT | CASSLLSSDTQYF
TRBD2 | TRBJ2-5 | - | TRBV11-2 | TGTGCCAGCAGCCTAGGACTAGCGGCTGAAGAGACCCAGTACTTC | CASSLGLAAEETQYF
TRBD2 | TRBJ2-1 | few | TRBV6-2/TRBV6-3 | TGTGCCAGCAGTACTGGCGGGGGAGAGCAGTTCTTC | CASSTGGGEQFF
TRBD1 | TRBJ1-2 | - | TRBV12-3/TRBV12-4 | TGTGCCAGCAGCCTCTTTGGGACAGCCTATGGCTACACCTTC | CASSLFGTAYGYTF
TRBD2 | TRBJ2-3 | few | TRBV28 | TGTGCCAGCAGCTTTATCGGGGGGGCGGGAGGACCAGATACGCAGTATTTT | CASSFIGGAGGPDTQYF
- | TRBJ1-5 | - | TRBV20-1 | TGCAGTGCTAGAGATCAAGGTACAGTTGGCAATCAGCCCCAGCATTTT | CSARDQGTVGNQPQHF
- | TRBJ2-3 | - | TRBV12-3/TRBV12-4 | TGTGCCAGCAGTTTAGATGGGGGCACAGATACGGAGTATTTT | CASSLDGGTDTEYF
- | TRBJ1-5 | - | TRBV4-3 | TGCGCCAGCAGCCAAGATTTGTTGGGGAGCAATCAGCCCCAGCATTTT | CASSQDLLGSNQPQHF
- | TRBJ1-5 | few | TRBV12-3/TRBV12-4 | TGTGCCAGCAGGTCTCTCGGGGGTTCGCCCCAGCATTTT | CASRSLGGSPQHF
TRBD2 | TRBJ2-1 | - | TRBV3-1 | TGTGCCAGCAGCCAAGATATCGGGACTAGCGGGTGGAGCTCCTACAATGAGCAGTTCTTC | CASSQDIGTSGWSSYNEQFF
TRBD2 | TRBJ2-1 | - | TRBV6-5 | TGTGCCAGCAGTCGTCGGACTAGCCAGGATGAGCAGTTCTTC | CASSRRTSQDEQFF
- | TRBJ2-3 | - | TRBV6-6 | TGTGCCAGCACCCGTGGTCCAGATACGCAGTATTTT | CASTRGPDTQYF
- | TRBJ2-7 | - | TRBV7-9 | TGTGCCAGCAGCTTAGTTCCAGAAACCTACGAGCAGTACTTC | CASSLVPETYEQYF
TRBD1 | TRBJ2-6 | - | TRBV24-1 | TGTGCCACCAGTGATTTCACAGGGGCTGGGGCCAACGTCCTGACTTTC | CATSDFTGAGANVLTF
TRBD2 | TRBJ2-1 | - | TRBV3-1 | TGTGCCAGCAGCCAAGATCTGTGGCGGGGGGGCACCAATGAGCAGTTCTTC | CASSQDLWRGGTNEQFF
TRBD1 | TRBJ2-7 | - | TRBV19 | TGTGCCAGTAGTATAGTGGGGGACAGCTACGAGCAGTACTTC | CASSIVGDSYEQYF
TRBD1 | TRBJ1-2 | few | TRBV3-1 | TGTGCCAGCAGGCTGGGACAGGGGACTGGCTACACCTTC | CASRLGQGTGYTF
TRBD1 | TRBJ2-7 | - | TRBV6-2/TRBV6-3 | TGTGCCAGCAGGAGGCCTGACAGGGCGGGTTCCTACAATGAGCGGTACTTC | CASRRPDRAGSYNERYF